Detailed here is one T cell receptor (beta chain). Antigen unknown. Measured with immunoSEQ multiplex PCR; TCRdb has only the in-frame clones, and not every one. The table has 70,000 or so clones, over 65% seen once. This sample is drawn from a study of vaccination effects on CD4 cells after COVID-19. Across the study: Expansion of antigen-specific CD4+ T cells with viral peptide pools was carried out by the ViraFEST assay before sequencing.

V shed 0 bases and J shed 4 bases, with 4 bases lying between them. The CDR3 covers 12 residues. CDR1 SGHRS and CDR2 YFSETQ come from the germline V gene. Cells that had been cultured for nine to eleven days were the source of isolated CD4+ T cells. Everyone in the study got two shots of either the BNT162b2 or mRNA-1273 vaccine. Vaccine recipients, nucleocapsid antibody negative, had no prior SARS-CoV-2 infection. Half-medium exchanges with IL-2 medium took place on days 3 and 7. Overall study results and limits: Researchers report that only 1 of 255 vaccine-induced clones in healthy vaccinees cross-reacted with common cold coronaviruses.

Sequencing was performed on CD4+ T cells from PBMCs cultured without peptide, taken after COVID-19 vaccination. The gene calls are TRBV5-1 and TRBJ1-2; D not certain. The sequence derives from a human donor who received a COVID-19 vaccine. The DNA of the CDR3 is TGCGCCAGCAGCTTGGCGAGCTATGGCTACACCTTC. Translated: CASSLASYGYTF.